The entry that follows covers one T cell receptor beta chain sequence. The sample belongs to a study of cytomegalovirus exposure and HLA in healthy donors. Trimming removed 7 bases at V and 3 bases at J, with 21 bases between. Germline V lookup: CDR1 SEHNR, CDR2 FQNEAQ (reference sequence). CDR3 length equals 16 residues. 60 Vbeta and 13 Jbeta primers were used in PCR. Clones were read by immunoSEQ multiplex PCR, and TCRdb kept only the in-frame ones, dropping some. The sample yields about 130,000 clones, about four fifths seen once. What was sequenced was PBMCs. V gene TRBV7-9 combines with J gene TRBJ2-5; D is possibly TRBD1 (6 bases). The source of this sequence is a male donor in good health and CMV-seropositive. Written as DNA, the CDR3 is TGTGCCAGCACCCACGTGTCCGGCAGGGGAAAAGAGACCCAGTACTTC. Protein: CASTHVSGRGKETQYF.